This T cell receptor beta chain was retrieved from a study of blood T cell repertoires in COVID-19. Across the study: Material from acute and convalescent COVID-19 was sourced from the United States, Italy and Spain. T cells, B-cell-depleted T cells, or PBMCs provided the cDNA or gDNA that served as material.

Followed longitudinally, the Seattle patients had been enrolled during active infection. In the authors' methods: Estimation of nucleated cell counts was performed using reference gene primer amplification. Generated by immunoSEQ multiplex PCR, the TCRdb table keeps only in-frame clones and is missing some. The V and J calls and the clone size are those of that table, but D and trimming were determined from the DNA. Among roughly 240,000 clones listed, roughly 88% were seen once. Trimming took 5 bases from V and 3 from J, leaving 8 bases between them. Germline CDR1 and CDR2: SEHNR and FQNEAQ (reference sequence). CDR3 length: 13 residues.

The V and J genes are TRBV7-9 and TRBJ1-3, with D possibly TRBD1 on 5 matching bases. This receptor was identified in a woman older than 75 with COVID-19, enrolled during active disease. The sample was peripheral blood. CDR3 loop: CASSATVGNTIYF. In DNA form, the CDR3 reads TGTGCCAGCAGCGCGACAGTTGGAAACACCATATATTTT.